The clone carrying this T cell receptor beta chain was detected a few times. One entry per CDR3 protein results from TCRdb running MiXCR on the 5' RACE reads. The sample lists under 150,000 distinct CDR3 sequences, under 14% occurring once. This record comes from a study of spatial heterogeneity in lung cancer. Trimming removed 8 bases from V and 0 bases from J, with 17 bases in between. The CDR3 totals 16 residues. Time point of the sample: blood at routine non-recurrence follow-up after resection. The material sequenced was PBMCs, taken at follow-up. The clonotype originates from a female donor with early-stage non-small cell lung cancer. The chain employs TRBV12-3 or TRBV12-4 and TRBJ2-1, with D perhaps matching TRBD1 (5 bases). CDR3 in DNA: TGTGCCAGCGAGGAAGGTGGGGCTAGCTCCTACAATGAGCAGTTCTTC. Residues: CASEEGGASSYNEQFF.